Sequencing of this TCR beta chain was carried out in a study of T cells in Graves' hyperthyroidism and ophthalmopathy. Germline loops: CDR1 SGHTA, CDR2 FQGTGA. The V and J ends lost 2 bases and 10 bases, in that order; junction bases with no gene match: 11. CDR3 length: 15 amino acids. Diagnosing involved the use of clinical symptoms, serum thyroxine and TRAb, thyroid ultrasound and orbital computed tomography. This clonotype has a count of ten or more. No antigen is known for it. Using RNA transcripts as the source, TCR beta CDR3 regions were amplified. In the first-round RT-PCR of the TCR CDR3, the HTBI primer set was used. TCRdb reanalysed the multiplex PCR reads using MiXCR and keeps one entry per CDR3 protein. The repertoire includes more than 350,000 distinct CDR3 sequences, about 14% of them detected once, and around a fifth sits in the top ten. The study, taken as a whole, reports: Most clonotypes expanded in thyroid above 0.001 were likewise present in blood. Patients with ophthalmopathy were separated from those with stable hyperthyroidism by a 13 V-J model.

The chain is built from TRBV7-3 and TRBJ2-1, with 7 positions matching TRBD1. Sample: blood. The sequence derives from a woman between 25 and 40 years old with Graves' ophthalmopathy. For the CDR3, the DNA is TGTGCCAGCAGCTTAGAGGGGGCGTCTCAATACGAGCAGTTCTTC. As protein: CASSLEGASQYEQFF.